One and the same sample provided the 10 T cell receptor beta chains below, sequenced in a study of cytomegalovirus exposure and HLA in healthy donors. PCR was performed using 60 Vbeta and 13 Jbeta primers. The data were produced by immunoSEQ multiplex PCR, yet TCRdb's version contains in-frame clones alone and is incomplete. The sample shows tens of thousands of clones, 60% to 70% of them seen only once. The specimen was PBMCs. These TCRs come from a woman under 40 in good health and CMV-seronegative.

The chain employs TRBV5-8 and TRBJ1-1; D is unresolved. The V gene's germline CDR1 is SGHTS and CDR2 YDEGEE. CDR3 length: 16 residues. V lost 4 bases and J lost 1, with 17 bases in between. CDR3 in amino acids: CASSPGYTGSNTEAFF. CDR3 DNA: TGTGCCAGCAGCCCCGGGTATACGGGTTCGAACACTGAAGCTTTCTTT.

This clone showed up just a few times. V usage is TRBV27 and J usage is TRBJ2-1, with 8 bases fitting TRBD2. CDR3 length: 11 amino acids. Germline assignment: CDR1 MNHEY and CDR2 SMNVEV (reference sequence). V lost 4 bases to trimming and J lost 15 bases; unmatched junction nucleotides: 5. CDR3 in DNA: TGTGCCAGCAGTTCCAAGCGGGAGTGGTTCTTC. It encodes CASSSKREWFF.

The J gene is TRBJ1-6, the V gene TRBV27; possible D gene TRBD1, 6 bases. The CDR3 has 13 residues. The germline V and J ends were trimmed by 3 bases and 9 bases, with 9 bases remaining between them. Germline V CDR1 and CDR2: MNHEY, SMNVEV (reference sequence). The CDR3 is CASSLVQGSPLHF. CDR3 sequence (DNA): TGTGCCAGCAGTTTGGTACAGGGTTCACCCCTCCACTTT.

The chain links TRBV10-3 to TRBJ1-4, with D possibly matching TRBD1 (5 bases). This CDR3 is 15 amino acids long. V dropped 3 bases and J dropped 7 bases, with 15 bases sitting between them. CDR1 ENHRY and CDR2 SYGVKD come from the germline V gene. The CDR3 sequence: CAISEGAIRCEKLFF. CDR3 nucleotides: TGTGCCATCAGTGAAGGGGCAATAAGGTGTGAAAAACTGTTTTTT.

V usage is TRBV5-1 and J usage is TRBJ2-7; 12 positions agree with TRBD1. This CDR3 comprises 15 residues. V shed 5 bases and J 4 bases; nucleotides not matched to a gene: 7. CDR1 SGHRS and CDR2 YFSETQ come from the germline V gene. CDR3 loop: CASRGWDRGLYEQYF. The CDR3 DNA reads as TGCGCCAGCAGGGGTTGGGACAGGGGGCTATACGAGCAGTACTTC.

This rearrangement joins TRBV15 to TRBJ1-1, with 7 bases aligning to TRBD1. The V gene's germline CDR1 is LNHNV and CDR2 YYDKDF (reference sequence). The ends lost 5 bases at V and 1 base at J; junction bases unmatched: 22. The CDR3 consists of 20 residues. CDR3 DNA: TGTGCCACCAGCCACCAACGGACAGGCGGTTTCCAGGGAAAGAACACTGAAGCTTTCTTT. Protein product: CATSHQRTGGFQGKNTEAFF.

This clone was found a few times. The V gene is TRBV6-4, the J gene TRBJ2-3, with D possibly matching TRBD1 (5 bases). V shed 3 bases and J shed 3 bases, with 13 bases lying between them. The CDR3 runs to 15 residues. Germline CDR1 is MRHNA and CDR2 is SNTAGT. CDR3 sequence (DNA): TGTGCCAGCAGTGAAGACCCGACAGCGACAGATACGCAGTATTTT. Translation: CASSEDPTATDTQYF.

The chain couples TRBV5-1 to TRBJ2-5; 10 bases align to TRBD1. Looked up from germline, CDR1 is SGHRS and CDR2 is YFSETQ. V dropped 4 bases and J dropped 5; count of bases not matched to a gene: 8. The CDR3 is 15 residues long. CDR3 DNA: TGCGCCAGCAGCCTGACAGGGGGCGCGGGGGAGACCCAGTACTTC. This sequence encodes CASSLTGGAGETQYF. The whole variable domain, remainder taken from reference TRBV5-1 and TRBJ2-5, is KAGVTQTPRYLIKTRGQQVTLSCSPISGHRSVSWYQQTPGQGLQFLFEYFSETQRNKGNFPGRFSGRQFSNSRSEMNVSTLELGDSALYLCASSLTGGAGETQYFGPGTRLLVL.

This clone was counted between two and nine times. J is TRBJ1-4 and V is TRBV5-8; 8 nucleotides line up with TRBD1. The CDR3 is 15 residues long. Trimming cost V 0 bases and J 3 bases; bases outside gene matches: 1. Germline CDR1 SGHTS, CDR2 YDEGEE. The CDR3: CASSLGTGPNEKLFF. CDR3 coding DNA: TGTGCCAGCAGCTTGGGGACAGGGCCTAATGAAAAACTGTTTTTT.

The genes are TRBV28 and TRBJ2-1; maybe TRBD2 (5 bases). Trimming took 1 base from V and 6 from J, leaving 7 bases between them. The CDR3 is 13 residues long. Germline assignment: CDR1 MDHEN and CDR2 SYDVKM. This chain's CDR3 is CASSLSGSNEQFF. The CDR3 nucleotides are TGTGCCAGCAGTTTATCGGGGAGCAATGAGCAGTTCTTC. The full variable domain, with the rest looked up from reference TRBV28 and TRBJ2-1, is DVKVTQSSRYLVKRTGEKVFLECVQDMDHENMFWYRQDPGLGLRLIYFSYDVKMKEKGDIPEGYSVSREKKERFSLILESASTNQTSMYLCASSLSGSNEQFFGPGTRLTVL.